This T cell receptor (beta chain) originates from a study of T cell repertoires in cytomegalovirus infection. Study-wide background: In the study, CMV epitopes included recently identified HLA-C-restricted and well-studied HLA-B-restricted ones. Indications of both CMV infection and matching HLA type were provided by public TCR beta signatures.

Study-level results: Pooled public TCR beta family frequency picked out CMV carriers with the relevant HLA. The study found HLA-C-restricted CMV-specific TCR beta clonotypes dominating the ex vivo response.

Per germline, CDR1 MGHRA and CDR2 YSYEKL. V was cut by 1 base and J by 2 bases, with 12 bases left in between. This CDR3 is built from 16 residues. Note on this clonotype: Antigen specificity is unknown.

One entry per CDR3 protein results from TCRdb running MiXCR on the reads. This sample has hundreds of thousands of distinct CDR3 sequences, with about 42% found just once. This chain joins TRBV4-1 and TRBJ1-5; D gene unclear. The source of this sequence is a human donor in good health (CMV status not recorded). Some clones in this sample may be carry-over from other donors' samples. Sample: cultured PBMCs, taken from culture after CMV antigen stimulation. The CDR3 here is CASSQGDTAGNQPQHF. In DNA, the CDR3 is TGCGCCAGCAGCCAAGGCGACACAGCGGGCAATCAGCCCCAGCATTTT.